The 13 T cell receptor beta chains reported below all come from one sample, sequenced in a study of T cells in Graves' hyperthyroidism and ophthalmopathy. RNA transcripts provided the source from which TCR beta CDR3 regions were amplified. A set of HTBI primers served as the primers for a first-round RT-PCR of the TCR CDR3. One entry per CDR3 protein results from TCRdb running MiXCR on the multiplex PCR reads. The sample contains a few hundred thousand distinct CDR3 sequences, about 20% of which appear only once. Sequencing used blood. Receptor source: a woman under 30 with Graves' hyperthyroidism.

The chain recombines TRBV5-1 with TRBJ2-5, with 10 bases aligning to TRBD1. This CDR3 comprises 13 residues. V lost 7 bases and J lost 5; bases outside the gene matches: 5. Germline assignment: CDR1 SGHRS and CDR2 YFSETQ. CDR3: CASRTGGTETQYF. CDR3 bases: TGCGCCAGCCGGACAGGGGGTACGGAGACCCAGTACTTC.

This chain links TRBV12-3 or TRBV12-4 with TRBJ1-2; D is perhaps TRBD1 (5 bases). This CDR3 spans 12 amino acids. Between the trimmed V and J ends, which lost 5 bases and 8 bases, there was a span of 12 bases. The CDR3 sequence is CASSPGHQGYTF. The DNA for the CDR3 is TGTGCCAGCAGTCCCGGACATCAGGGCTACACCTTC.

This clonotype was found a few times. This chain uses TRBV27 with TRBJ1-5; D is perhaps TRBD1 (5 bases). V lost 0 bases and J 5 bases, leaving 8 bases between the germline ends. There are 14 residues in the CDR3. Germline values: CDR1 MNHEY, CDR2 SMNVEV (reference sequence). This CDR3 is CASSLSTGYQPQHF. DNA for the CDR3: TGTGCCAGCAGTTTATCCACAGGCTATCAGCCCCAGCATTTT.

In this sample, this clonotype turned up many times. The rearrangement uses TRBV28 and TRBJ1-1, with D possibly TRBD1 on 6 matching bases. The CDR3 has 13 residues. V gave up 2 bases and J gave up 6 bases, with 10 bases separating them. From germline, CDR1 is MDHEN and CDR2 SYDVKM. Here the CDR3 DNA reads TGTGCCAGCAGTTTAACAGGGATGTCTGAAGCTTTCTTT. It encodes CASSLTGMSEAFF.

In its sample, this clonotype was seen many times. This chain links TRBV10-3 with TRBJ1-1; 7 bases fit TRBD1. The CDR3 is made up of 14 amino acids. CDR1 is ENHRY, CDR2 SYGVKD, per germline. Trimming took 5 bases from V and 4 from J; bases not matched to a gene: 7. The CDR3 loop is CAISRQGTGTEAFF. The CDR3 DNA reads as TGTGCCATCAGTCGACAGGGTACAGGCACTGAAGCTTTCTTT.

This clonotype appeared many times. The V gene is TRBV6-7, the J gene TRBJ1-5; tentative D call: TRBD1 (6 bases). TRBV6-7 is an open reading frame, and its role is uncertain. CDR3 length: 15 amino acids. Trimming shortened V by 4 bases and J by 0 bases, and 10 bases separated the two germline ends. The CDR3 DNA reads as TGTGCCAGCAGTTCAGACAGGAATAGCAATCAGCCCCAGCATTTT. Its protein is CASSSDRNSNQPQHF.

The gene calls are TRBV29-1 and TRBJ2-2; weak D call: TRBD2 (5 bases). Germline loops: CDR1 SQVTM, CDR2 ANQGSEA. The CDR3 loop spans 14 amino acids. V dropped 6 bases and J dropped 2 bases, with 13 bases sitting between them. The CDR3 DNA is TGCAGCGTGCGGGTCGCAGTTAACACCGGGGAGCTGTTTTTT. Residues: CSVRVAVNTGELFF.

The chain links TRBV4-1 to TRBJ2-4; the D is unclear. The CDR3 consists of 15 residues. Germline lookup yields CDR1 MGHRA and CDR2 YSYEKL. V gave up 4 bases and J gave up 1 base, with 11 bases separating them. CDR3 DNA: TGCGCCAGCAGCCGGATACAGTACGCCAAAAACATTCAGTACTTC. Protein: CASSRIQYAKNIQYF.

This clonotype has ten or more counts. It may be a read error: a sequence one base away is much more abundant. The chain employs TRBV6-1 and TRBJ1-1; D not certain. From germline, CDR1 is MNHNS and CDR2 SASEGT. The CDR3 extends over 14 amino acids. The CDR3 sequence is CVSSPHTMNTEAFF. The CDR3 nucleotides are TGTGTCAGCAGTCCCCACACCATGAACACTGAAGCTTTCTTT.

The chain recombines TRBV5-1 with TRBJ2-5, with TRBD1 identical over 7 bases. J lost 2 bases, V lost 3 bases, and 13 bases had no gene match. CDR1 and CDR2 (germline): SGHRS, YFSETQ. The CDR3 contains 17 residues. The CDR3: CASSSRRQTGTQETQYF. The CDR3 bases are TGCGCCAGCAGCTCCAGACGTCAGACAGGGACGCAAGAGACCCAGTACTTC.

Notes on this clonotype: This could be a read error, since a much larger clone is one nucleotide away. This chain connects TRBV5-1 to TRBJ1-1, with a tentative D call TRBD1 (6 bases). CDR3 size: 15 residues. The V gene's germline CDR1 is SGHRS and CDR2 YFSETQ. The CDR3 is CASGRADWGPPEACF. The DNA of the CDR3 is TGCGCCTCTGGAAGAGCGGATTGGGGGCCCCCTGAAGCTTGCTTT.

This clonotype was recorded at least ten times. For the CDR3, the DNA is TGTGCCAGTAGTATAGTGGGGGGCACTGAAGCTTTCTTT. It yields the protein CASSIVGGTEAFF. V usage is TRBV19 and J usage is TRBJ1-1, with TRBD1 as a possible D gene (5 bases). This CDR3 comprises 13 residues. Germline CDR1 and CDR2: LNHDA and SQIVND (reference sequence). Trimming shortened V by 1 base and J by 4 bases, and 7 bases separated the two germline ends.

Many counts were recorded for this clonotype. The chain joins TRBV12-3 or TRBV12-4 to TRBJ1-5; D is unresolved. CDR3 length: 14 amino acids. Trimming stripped 3 bases from V and 5 bases from J, with 11 bases between. The CDR3 reads CASSLGISHQPQHF. The CDR3 DNA is TGTGCCAGCAGTTTGGGAATATCCCATCAGCCCCAGCATTTT.